Shown below are 29 T cell receptor beta chains from a single sample sequenced in a study of blood T cell repertoires in COVID-19. Clones were sequenced by immunoSEQ multiplex PCR, and TCRdb holds only the in-frame ones, with some missing. The sample lists about 210,000 clones; about 90% were seen once. The sequenced sample consisted of peripheral blood. These receptors were obtained from a man aged 30 to 39 with acute or convalescent COVID-19.

This chain connects TRBV7-2 to TRBJ2-3; 9 bases fit TRBD2. V lost 5 bases and J lost 5; bases outside the gene matches: 11. Germline values: CDR1 SGHTA, CDR2 FQGNSA. This CDR3 is built from 16 residues. CDR3 protein: CASSGAGLAFGDTQYF. The CDR3, as DNA: TGTGCCAGCAGCGGGGCGGGACTAGCTTTTGGAGATACGCAGTATTTT.

This sequence joins TRBV10-3 and TRBJ2-3; 7 bases agree with TRBD1. V shed 1 base, J shed 3 bases, and the junction held 16 bases outside the gene matches. CDR1 and CDR2 from the germline V gene are ENHRY and SYGVKD. The CDR3 runs to 19 residues. DNA for the CDR3: TGTGCCATCAGTGAGTTGTTCTCGACAGGGTGGGGGAGAACAGATACGCAGTATTTT. This gives the protein CAISELFSTGWGRTDTQYF.

The V call is TRBV3-1 (or the pseudogene TRBV3-2), the J call TRBJ1-3; no clear D gene. V dropped 1 base and J dropped 8 bases, with 6 bases sitting between them. CDR3 length: 12 amino acids. Germline CDR1 and CDR2: LGHDT and YNNKEL (reference sequence). CDR3: CASSQGPDTIYF. As DNA, the CDR3 is TGTGCCAGCAGCCAAGGTCCCGACACCATATATTTT.

The chain is built from TRBV5-4 and TRBJ2-5, with 8 bases that match TRBD2. The V segment lost 7 bases and the J segment 5 bases; nucleotides outside the gene matches: 10. Germline loops: CDR1 SGHNT, CDR2 YYREEE (reference sequence). The CDR3 is 14 amino acids. The CDR3 bases are TGTGCCAGCGGGTTGACTAGCGTAGGGGAGACCCAGTACTTC. It codes for CASGLTSVGETQYF.

The chain carries TRBV9 and TRBJ2-1; no definite D call. CDR3 length equals 14 residues. The V end lost 1 base, the J end lost 9 bases, and 14 bases lay between the germline ends. Germline loops: CDR1 SGDLS, CDR2 YYNGEE. The CDR3 here is CASSVRSSSGEQFF. CDR3 nucleotide sequence: TGTGCCAGCAGCGTACGGTCCTCTTCGGGTGAGCAGTTCTTC.

The V call is TRBV7-9, the J call TRBJ1-5, with 12 nucleotides matching TRBD1. J lost 6 bases, V lost 6 bases, and 6 bases had no gene match. The CDR3 has 15 amino acids. Germline V gives CDR1 SEHNR, CDR2 FQNEAQ (reference sequence). The chain's CDR3 is CASSQGTGGVQPQHF. The CDR3, as DNA: TGTGCCAGCAGTCAAGGGACAGGGGGCGTTCAGCCCCAGCATTTT. The variable domain in full, with the rest retrieved from reference TRBV7-9 and TRBJ1-5, is DTGVSQNPRHKITKRGQNVTFRCDPISEHNRLYWYRQTLGQGPEFLTYFQNEAQLEKSRLLSDRFSAERPKGSFSTLEIQRTEQGDSAMYLCASSQGTGGVQPQHFGDGTRLSIL.

The chain carries TRBV3-1 (or the pseudogene TRBV3-2) and TRBJ1-5, with D tentatively TRBD1 (5 bases). This CDR3 comprises 16 residues. Per the germline V gene, CDR1 is LGHDT and CDR2 is YNNKEL (reference sequence). The V gene lost 3 bases and the J gene lost 7 bases, with 19 bases spanning the gap. In DNA, the CDR3 is TGTGCCAGCAGCCATTCTTACACATCCCAGGGACAGCCCCAGCATTTT. Translating gives CASSHSYTSQGQPQHF.

The chain links TRBV5-1 to TRBJ2-6; perhaps TRBD1 as D (6 bases). Trimming left V 6 bases short and J 0 bases short, with 13 bases between. The CDR3 is 16 amino acids. From germline, CDR1 is SGHRS and CDR2 YFSETQ. The chain's CDR3 is CASNRAPFSGANVLTF. The CDR3 nucleotides are TGCGCCAGCAACAGGGCTCCTTTCTCTGGGGCCAACGTCCTGACTTTC. Full variable domain (outside the CDR3, taken from reference TRBV5-1 and TRBJ2-6): KAGVTQTPRYLIKTRGQQVTLSCSPISGHRSVSWYQQTPGQGLQFLFEYFSETQRNKGNFPGRFSGRQFSNSRSEMNVSTLELGDSALYLCASNRAPFSGANVLTFGAGSRLTVL.

The chain recombines TRBV7-2 with TRBJ2-5; weak D call: TRBD2 (6 bases). This CDR3 is built from 15 residues. Looked up from germline, CDR1 is SGHTA and CDR2 is FQGNSA. Trimming removed 6 bases from V and 0 bases from J, with 14 bases in between. Here the CDR3 reads CASSSSRGNQETQYF. The CDR3 nucleotides read TGTGCCAGCAGTTCTAGCCGGGGGAACCAAGAGACCCAGTACTTC.

This clone was detected once. This sequence joins TRBV13 and TRBJ2-5; perhaps TRBD2 as D (6 bases). The germline V and J ends were trimmed by 3 bases and 5 bases, with 13 bases remaining between them. Germline CDR1 is PRHDT and CDR2 is FYEKMQ (reference sequence). The CDR3 is 14 amino acids. CDR3 in amino acids: CASSLGTVMETQYF. For the CDR3, the DNA is TGTGCCAGCAGCTTGGGGACTGTAATGGAGACCCAGTACTTC. The full variable domain, completed using reference TRBV13 and TRBJ2-5, is AAGVIQSPRHLIKEKRETATLKCYPIPRHDTVYWYQQGPGQDPQFLISFYEKMQSDKGSIPDRFSAQQFSDYHSELNMSSLELGDSALYFCASSLGTVMETQYFGPGTRLLVL.

The chain couples TRBV7-3 to TRBJ2-7; 9 bases match TRBD2. The J segment lost 5 bases and the V segment lost 5 bases, leaving 7 bases of the junction unmatched. This CDR3 spans 14 amino acids. Germline loops: CDR1 SGHTA, CDR2 FQGTGA. The CDR3 DNA reads as TGTGCCAGCAGCCCTCTAGCGGGAAGAAACGAGCAGTACTTC. It codes for CASSPLAGRNEQYF.

V usage is TRBV30 and J usage is TRBJ1-6; the match to TRBD1 covers 8 bases. J was trimmed by 9 bases and V by 4 bases; bases with no gene match: 5. Germline values: CDR1 GTSNPN, CDR2 SVGIG (reference sequence). The CDR3 runs to 13 residues. As DNA, the CDR3 is TGTGCCTGGAATGGACAGGGAGGTTCACCCCTCCACTTT. Protein: CAWNGQGGSPLHF.

The CDR3 reads CASSFGQGINEQYF. CDR3 sequence (DNA): TGCGCCAGCAGCTTCGGACAGGGGATCAACGAGCAGTACTTC. The chain joins TRBV5-1 to TRBJ2-7, with TRBD1 identical over 9 bases. The V gene end was trimmed by 2 bases and the J gene end by 5 bases; junction bases not matched to a gene: 5. Germline assignment: CDR1 SGHRS and CDR2 YFSETQ. The CDR3 loop spans 14 amino acids. The full variable domain, with the rest looked up from reference TRBV5-1 and TRBJ2-7, is KAGVTQTPRYLIKTRGQQVTLSCSPISGHRSVSWYQQTPGQGLQFLFEYFSETQRNKGNFPGRFSGRQFSNSRSEMNVSTLELGDSALYLCASSFGQGINEQYFGPGTRLTVT.

V is TRBV14 and J is TRBJ1-5; 8 positions agree with TRBD1. This CDR3 comprises 16 residues. Germline trimming cut 3 bases from V and 2 bases from J; bases unmatched to any gene: 6. The germline V gene encodes CDR1 SGHDN and CDR2 FVKESK. DNA of the CDR3: TGTGCCAGCAGCCACCGACAGGGGTTGGGCAATCAGCCCCAGCATTTT. Its protein is CASSHRQGLGNQPQHF.

In the case of this clone: The junction and the germline gene differ at one end; a read error may be behind it. The rearrangement joins TRBV7-7 to TRBJ2-7, with no clear D. Germline V CDR1 and CDR2: SSHAT, FNYEAQ (reference sequence). CDR3 length: 13 amino acids. In DNA, the CDR3 is TGTGCTAGCAGCCAAACCTACGGCTACGAGCAGTACTTC. It yields the protein CASSQTYGYEQYF.

The CDR3 bases are TGCGCCAGCAGCCGATCCCGGACAGTTTGGGAAGGCTATGGCTACACCTTC. Translating it yields CASSRSRTVWEGYGYTF. The chain joins TRBV4-1 to TRBJ1-2; maybe TRBD1 (6 bases). V lost 4 bases and J 4 bases, leaving 22 bases between the germline ends. Per germline, CDR1 MGHRA and CDR2 YSYEKL. This CDR3 has 17 residues.

V is TRBV30 and J is TRBJ2-7, with 10 bases that match TRBD2. The V gene's germline CDR1 is GTSNPN and CDR2 SVGIG (reference sequence). With V trimmed by 1 base and J by 10 bases, 7 bases remained unmatched. This CDR3 spans 13 amino acids. The CDR3 protein is CAWSEELAGKQYF. The CDR3 coding sequence is TGTGCCTGGAGTGAGGAACTAGCGGGAAAACAGTACTTC.

CDR3 bases: TGTGCCACCAGTGATCCCCTCTCCTACAATGAGCAGTTCTTC. It translates to CATSDPLSYNEQFF. The chain uses TRBV24-1 and TRBJ2-1; D call uncertain. The CDR3 runs to 14 residues. CDR1 and CDR2 (germline): KGHDR, SFDVKD. V lost 3 bases to trimming and J lost 0 bases, with 5 bases between them.

This chain connects TRBV7-3 to TRBJ2-5; D gene ambiguous. The CDR3 runs to 14 residues. V dropped 5 bases and J dropped 5 bases, with 15 bases sitting between them. Germline V gene lookup returns CDR1 SGHTA and CDR2 FQGTGA. The CDR3 coding sequence is TGTGCCAGCAGCGAATTCGGTGACGGGGAGACCCAGTACTTC. It specifies CASSEFGDGETQYF. The full variable domain, its missing parts supplied by reference TRBV7-3 and TRBJ2-5, is GAGVSQTPSNKVTEKGKYVELRCDPISGHTALYWYRQSLGQGPEFLIYFQGTGAADDSGLPNDRFFAVRPEGSVSTLKIQRTERGDSAVYLCASSEFGDGETQYFGPGTRLLVL.

The chain joins TRBV7-3 to TRBJ2-3; D is perhaps TRBD2 (6 bases). Germline CDR1 reads SGHTA; CDR2 reads FQGTGA. Trimming removed 5 bases from V and 1 base from J, with 10 bases in between. This CDR3 is 14 amino acids long. CDR3: CASSLGLRTDTQYF. The DNA of the CDR3 is TGTGCCAGCAGCCTGGGACTTCGCACAGATACGCAGTATTTT.

The CDR3 loop is CASSVTGTGHGEQYF. The CDR3 DNA reads as TGTGCCAGCAGCGTAACCGGGACAGGGCATGGGGAGCAGTACTTC. The rearrangement joins TRBV9 to TRBJ2-7, with 9 bases fitting TRBD1. The V and J ends lost 1 base and 7 bases, in that order; junction bases with no gene match: 9. Germline V gene sequence: CDR1 SGDLS, CDR2 YYNGEE. This CDR3 region has 15 residues.

This clone was counted a few times. The rearrangement uses TRBV5-1 and TRBJ1-2, with 8 bases identical to TRBD1. From germline, CDR1 is SGHRS and CDR2 YFSETQ. The CDR3 has 15 amino acids. The V gene end was trimmed by 4 bases and the J gene end by 8 bases; junction bases not matched to a gene: 13. CDR3 bases: TGCGCCAGCAGCCCAGGACAGGGCGTTAGTGTGGGCTACACCTTC. It translates to CASSPGQGVSVGYTF.

V gene TRBV24-1 combines with J gene TRBJ2-4; 10 bases line up with TRBD2. Germline V gives CDR1 KGHDR, CDR2 SFDVKD. Germline trimming cut 4 bases from V and 5 bases from J; bases unmatched to any gene: 7. This CDR3 is built from 16 residues. The CDR3 nucleotides are TGTGCCACCAGTGACTCAGCGGGAGGGCCCCAAAACATTCAGTACTTC. It specifies CATSDSAGGPQNIQYF.

This rearrangement joins TRBV25-1 to TRBJ1-3; D not certain. CDR1 and CDR2 from the germline V gene are MGHDK and SYGVNS. The CDR3 covers 15 residues. Trimming stripped 7 bases from V and 1 base from J, with 14 bases between. CDR3 sequence: CASTPSGGSGNTIYF. Here the CDR3 DNA reads TGTGCCAGCACCCCGAGCGGAGGTTCTGGAAACACCATATATTTT.

The chain uses TRBV15 and TRBJ1-2; D might be TRBD1 (6 bases). The CDR3 loop spans 13 amino acids. The germline gives CDR1 LNHNV, CDR2 YYDKDF (reference sequence). With 0 bases removed from V and 5 bases from J, the gap between germline ends came to 7 bases. The CDR3 sequence is CATSREQGYGYTF. CDR3 DNA: TGTGCCACCAGCAGAGAACAGGGATATGGCTACACCTTC.

This chain joins TRBV20-1 and TRBJ2-5; a weak D match, TRBD2 (7 bases). Trimming pared 3 bases from V and 2 bases from J, leaving 19 bases between. The CDR3 loop spans 16 amino acids. Germline loops: CDR1 DFQATT, CDR2 SNEGSKA (reference sequence). The CDR3 DNA is TGCAGTGCTAGTCAGGCGCGGGGGCGACTTCAAGAGACCCAGTACTTC. It specifies CSASQARGRLQETQYF.

This clone was counted a few times. The rearrangement joins TRBV30 to TRBJ1-2; the match to TRBD1 covers 10 bases. Germline CDR1 GTSNPN, CDR2 SVGIG (reference sequence). The CDR3 has 17 residues. V lost 3 bases, J lost 0 bases, and 10 bases stayed unmatched. CDR3 nucleotides: TGTGCCTGGAGGGCGGGACAGGGGATGAGGGCTAACTATGGCTACACCTTC. Its translation is CAWRAGQGMRANYGYTF. Looking up the rest from reference TRBV30 and TRBJ1-2 gives the full variable domain: SQTIHQWPATLVQPVGSPLSLECTVEGTSNPNLYWYRQAAGRGLQLLFYSVGIGQISSEVPQNLSASRPQDRQFILSSKKLLLSDSGFYLCAWRAGQGMRANYGYTFGSGTRLTVV.

The chain couples TRBV2 to TRBJ2-7; TRBD1 aligns across 8 bases. The V segment lost 6 bases and the J segment 2 bases; nucleotides outside the gene matches: 9. Germline CDR1 SNHLY, CDR2 FYNNEI. The CDR3 is 15 amino acids. The CDR3 DNA reads as TGTGCCAGCAGCCTAAGAGGGGACAGGCCCTACGAGCAGTACTTC. Translation: CASSLRGDRPYEQYF.

V and J are TRBV5-1 and TRBJ2-1; TRBD1 might be the D (5 bases). Germline lookup yields CDR1 SGHRS and CDR2 YFSETQ. CDR3 length equals 15 residues. The V end lost 6 bases, the J end lost 0 bases, and 13 bases lay between the germline ends. CDR3 protein: CASKVGQGSYNEQFF. In DNA, the CDR3 is TGCGCCAGCAAGGTTGGCCAGGGCTCCTACAATGAGCAGTTCTTC.